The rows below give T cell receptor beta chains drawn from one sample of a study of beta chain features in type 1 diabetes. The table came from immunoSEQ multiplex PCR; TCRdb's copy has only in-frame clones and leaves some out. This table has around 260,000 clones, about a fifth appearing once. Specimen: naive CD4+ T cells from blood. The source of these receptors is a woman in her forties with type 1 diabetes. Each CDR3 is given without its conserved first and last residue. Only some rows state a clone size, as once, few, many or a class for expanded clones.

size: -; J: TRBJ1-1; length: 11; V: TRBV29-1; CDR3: SVEKQGNTEAF
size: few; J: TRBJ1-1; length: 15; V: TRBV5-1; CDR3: ASSLLYRGGRGTEAF
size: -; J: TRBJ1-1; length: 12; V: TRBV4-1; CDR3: ASSQATANTEAF
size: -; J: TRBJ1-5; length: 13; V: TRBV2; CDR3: ASSGDQGRNQPQH
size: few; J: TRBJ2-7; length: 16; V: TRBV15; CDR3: ATSRDPISGNDFYEQY
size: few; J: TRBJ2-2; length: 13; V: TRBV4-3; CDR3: ASSQETGGTGELF
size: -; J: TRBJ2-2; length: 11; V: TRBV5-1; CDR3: ASSFSLAGELF
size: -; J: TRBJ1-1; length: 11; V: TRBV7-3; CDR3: ASSSTSDTEAF
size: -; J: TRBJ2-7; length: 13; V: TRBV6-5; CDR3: ASSYSAGQPYEQY
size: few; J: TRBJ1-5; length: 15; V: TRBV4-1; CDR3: ASSLRDRALSNQPQH
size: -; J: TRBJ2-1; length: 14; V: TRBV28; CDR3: ASSSHSSGVYNEQF
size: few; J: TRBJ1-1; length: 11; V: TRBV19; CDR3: ASSPHKNTEAF
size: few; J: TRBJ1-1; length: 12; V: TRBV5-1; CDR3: ASSGGQENTEAF
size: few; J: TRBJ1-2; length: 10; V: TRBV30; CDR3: AWTTGPYGYT
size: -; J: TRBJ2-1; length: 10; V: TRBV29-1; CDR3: TTTREQNEQF
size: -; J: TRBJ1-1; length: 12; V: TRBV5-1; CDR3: ASSLAAGPTEAF
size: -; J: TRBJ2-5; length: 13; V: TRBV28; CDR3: ASKGPALRGETQY
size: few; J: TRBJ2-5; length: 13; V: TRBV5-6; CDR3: ASSPLGQPEETQY
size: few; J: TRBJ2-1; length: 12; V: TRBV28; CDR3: ASSFSGQDLVEF
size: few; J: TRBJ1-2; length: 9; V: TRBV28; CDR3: ASTTGGGYT
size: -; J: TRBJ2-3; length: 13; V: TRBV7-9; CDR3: ASTFTGGGTDTQY
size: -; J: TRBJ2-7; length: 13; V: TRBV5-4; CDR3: ASSGRDRGSYEQY
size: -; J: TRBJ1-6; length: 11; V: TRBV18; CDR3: ASSGTGDSPLH
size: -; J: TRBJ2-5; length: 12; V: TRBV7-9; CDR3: ASSPGGRGETQY
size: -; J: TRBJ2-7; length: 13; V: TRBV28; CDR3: ASSASRGSSYEQY
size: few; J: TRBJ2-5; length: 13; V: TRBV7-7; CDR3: ASGSGTGEGETQY
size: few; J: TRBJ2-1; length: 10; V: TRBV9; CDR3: ASSVEGQGEF
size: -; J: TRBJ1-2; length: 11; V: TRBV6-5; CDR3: ASSYGGGYGYT
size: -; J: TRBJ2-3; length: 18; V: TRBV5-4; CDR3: ASSLESAEGNRGGTDTQY
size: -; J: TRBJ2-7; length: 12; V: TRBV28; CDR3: ASSGQGAFYEQY
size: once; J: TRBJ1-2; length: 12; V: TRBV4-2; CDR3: ASSLGQGARGYT
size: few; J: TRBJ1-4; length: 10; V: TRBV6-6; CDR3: ASMRQREKLF
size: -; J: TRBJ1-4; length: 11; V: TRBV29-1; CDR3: SVGRSGNEKLF
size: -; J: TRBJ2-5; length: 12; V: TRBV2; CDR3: ASSEGGGGETQY
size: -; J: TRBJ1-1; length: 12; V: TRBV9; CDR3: ASSVEIQNTEAF
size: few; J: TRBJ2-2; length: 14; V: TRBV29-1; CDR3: SVVGRSGTGHGELF
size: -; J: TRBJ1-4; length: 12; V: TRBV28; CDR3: ASTFPATNEKLF
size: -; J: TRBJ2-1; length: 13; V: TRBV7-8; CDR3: ASSLASGRWNEQF
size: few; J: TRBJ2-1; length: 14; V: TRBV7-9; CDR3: ASSRVGAYLRDEQF
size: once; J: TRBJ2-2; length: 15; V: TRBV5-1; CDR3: ASSLGTGGPNTGELF
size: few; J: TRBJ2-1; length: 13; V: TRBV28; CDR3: ASMSGRAKRNEQF